The 3 T cell receptor beta chains reported below all come from one sample, sequenced in a study of blood T cell repertoires in COVID-19. The protocol was immunoSEQ multiplex PCR, while the TCRdb copy is restricted to in-frame clones and leaves out a portion. The profile shows under 25,000 clones, roughly 83% of them singletons. The sequenced sample was peripheral blood. These receptors originate from an elderly man with active or convalescent COVID-19.

The chain links TRBV19 to TRBJ1-2; 7 bases are shared with TRBD1. The germline V gene encodes CDR1 LNHDA and CDR2 SQIVND (reference sequence). J lost 8 bases, V lost 6 bases, and 9 bases had no gene match. The CDR3 is 13 amino acids. CDR3 bases: TGTGCCAGTAGAGACCGGGACAGCTTAGGCTACACCTTC. This sequence encodes CASRDRDSLGYTF.

DNA of the CDR3: TGCGCCAGCAGCTTGGATCCCGGGACAGGAGCTTCACCCCTCCACTTT. Encoded protein: CASSLDPGTGASPLHF. V gene TRBV5-1 combines with J gene TRBJ1-6; 8 bases are a match to TRBD1. The CDR3 consists of 16 residues. From germline, CDR1 is SGHRS and CDR2 YFSETQ. The junction had 8 bases not matched to a gene; V was cut back by 0 bases and J by 9 bases.

This clone has a handful of counts. This chain joins TRBV25-1 and TRBJ2-1, with 13 positions matching TRBD2. With 8 bases clipped from V and 7 bases from J, the junction kept 2 bases outside the gene matches. CDR1 MGHDK and CDR2 SYGVNS come from the germline V gene. The CDR3 has 13 residues. CDR3 region: CASGLAGANEQFF. For the CDR3, the DNA is TGTGCCAGCGGACTAGCGGGAGCTAATGAGCAGTTCTTC.